Listed below are T cell receptor beta chains from one sample, sequenced in a study of regulatory T cells in long-lasting Graves disease. Each CDR3 protein gets one entry after TCRdb re-called the multiplex PCR reads with MiXCR. This table holds some 320,000 distinct CDR3 sequences, 18% found once. The sequencing used peripheral blood mononuclear cells (PBMCs), collected at new diagnosis, from a patient treated with antithyroid drugs. The receptors originated from a female donor with Graves disease. Each CDR3 is given with its conserved first and last residue. D genes are given only for firm matches. Not every row has a clone size; where given, it reads once, few, many or a size class.

d_gene: -
v_gene: TRBV27
abundance: many
j_gene: TRBJ1-3
CDR3aa: CASSSRVIYSGNTIYF
CDR3nt: TGTGCCAGCAGTTCCCGGGTTATTTACTCTGGAAACACCATATATTTT

d_gene: TRBD2
v_gene: TRBV6-5
abundance: -
j_gene: TRBJ2-3
CDR3aa: CASSYPQSGSSTDTQYF
CDR3nt: TGTGCCAGCAGTTACCCCCAAAGCGGGAGTAGCACAGATACGCAGTATTTT

d_gene: -
v_gene: TRBV10-1
abundance: few
j_gene: TRBJ2-1
CDR3aa: CASSESYTGADEQFF
CDR3nt: TGCGCCAGCAGTGAGTCGTATACGGGAGCGGATGAGCAGTTCTTC

d_gene: TRBD2
v_gene: TRBV28
abundance: many
j_gene: TRBJ2-5
CDR3aa: CASSLGAAGGETQYF
CDR3nt: TGTGCCAGCAGTTTAGGCGCGGCGGGAGGGGAGACCCAGTACTTC

d_gene: -
v_gene: TRBV7-2
abundance: few
j_gene: TRBJ1-3
CDR3aa: CASSLARASGNTIYF
CDR3nt: TGTGCCAGCAGCTTAGCCAGGGCCTCTGGAAACACCATATATTTT

d_gene: -
v_gene: TRBV7-9
abundance: -
j_gene: TRBJ2-1
CDR3aa: CASSSGSGGTAGQFF
CDR3nt: TGTGCCAGCAGCTCTGGGTCCGGGGGAACCGCAGGGCAGTTCTTC

d_gene: -
v_gene: TRBV28
abundance: many
j_gene: TRBJ1-2
CDR3aa: CASSSSEGEGYTF
CDR3nt: TGTGCCAGCAGCTCCTCTGAAGGGGAGGGCTACACCTTC

d_gene: -
v_gene: TRBV12-3/TRBV12-4
abundance: many
j_gene: TRBJ2-1
CDR3aa: CASSRPRDYNEQFF
CDR3nt: TGTGCCAGCAGTCGTCCTCGGGACTACAATGAGCAGTTCTTC

d_gene: -
v_gene: TRBV7-9
abundance: few
j_gene: TRBJ1-4
CDR3aa: CASSLPSSEEKLFF
CDR3nt: TGTGCCAGCAGCTTGCCGAGCAGTGAGGAAAAACTGTTTTTT

d_gene: -
v_gene: TRBV18
abundance: many
j_gene: TRBJ2-3
CDR3aa: CASSRAQDTQYF
CDR3nt: TGTGCCAGCTCACGGGCCCAAGATACGCAGTATTTT

d_gene: TRBD2
v_gene: TRBV6-1
abundance: -
j_gene: TRBJ2-1
CDR3aa: CASSDGTSGNFNEQFF
CDR3nt: TGTGCCAGCAGTGACGGTACTAGCGGGAACTTCAATGAGCAGTTCTTC

d_gene: -
v_gene: TRBV20-1
abundance: many
j_gene: TRBJ2-5
CDR3aa: CSARDLVDAQYF
CDR3nt: TGCAGTGCTAGAGATCTCGTAGACGCCCAGTACTTC

d_gene: -
v_gene: TRBV7-6
abundance: -
j_gene: TRBJ2-3
CDR3aa: CASSSFGSGSTDTQYF
CDR3nt: TGTGCCAGCAGCTCCTTTGGCAGCGGCAGCACAGATACGCAGTATTTT

d_gene: TRBD2
v_gene: TRBV12-3/TRBV12-4
abundance: -
j_gene: TRBJ2-2
CDR3aa: CASSPPSGVNTGELFF
CDR3nt: TGTGCCAGCAGCCCCCCTAGCGGGGTTAACACCGGGGAGCTGTTTTTT

d_gene: -
v_gene: TRBV24-1
abundance: many
j_gene: TRBJ1-1
CDR3aa: CATAKEDTEAFF
CDR3nt: TGTGCCACCGCCAAGGAGGACACTGAAGCTTTCTTT

d_gene: -
v_gene: TRBV27
abundance: many
j_gene: TRBJ1-2
CDR3aa: CASSLRADYGYTF
CDR3nt: TGTGCCAGCAGTTTAAGGGCAGACTATGGCTACACCTTC

d_gene: -
v_gene: TRBV6-5
abundance: many
j_gene: TRBJ1-5
CDR3aa: CASSYTGYSNQPQHF
CDR3nt: TGTGCCAGCAGTTATACGGGGTATAGCAATCAGCCCCAGCATTTT

d_gene: -
v_gene: TRBV6-1
abundance: -
j_gene: TRBJ2-7
CDR3aa: CASRLDSQGEQYF
CDR3nt: TGTGCCAGCAGACTGGACAGTCAGGGCGAGCAGTACTTC

d_gene: TRBD2
v_gene: TRBV4-1
abundance: -
j_gene: TRBJ2-3
CDR3aa: CASSQPWGSGGPGAPRETDTQYF
CDR3nt: TGCGCCAGCAGCCAACCCTGGGGGTCGGGAGGGCCTGGCGCGCCGAGGGAGACAGATACGCAGTATTTT

d_gene: TRBD2
v_gene: TRBV12-3/TRBV12-4
abundance: -
j_gene: TRBJ2-1
CDR3aa: CASSLGFSGTSGSNRNEQFF
CDR3nt: TGTGCCAGCAGTTTAGGGTTCTCCGGGACTAGCGGGAGTAATCGGAATGAGCAGTTCTTC

d_gene: -
v_gene: TRBV12-3/TRBV12-4
abundance: many
j_gene: TRBJ1-5
CDR3aa: CASSLSGRFYSNQPQHF
CDR3nt: TGTGCCAGCAGTTTGAGTGGCAGATTCTATAGCAATCAGCCCCAGCATTTT

d_gene: TRBD1
v_gene: TRBV9
abundance: many
j_gene: TRBJ2-3
CDR3aa: CASSVRQGGTDTQYF
CDR3nt: TGTGCCAGCAGCGTAAGACAGGGCGGCACAGATACGCAGTATTTT

d_gene: -
v_gene: TRBV28
abundance: many
j_gene: TRBJ2-1
CDR3aa: CASNTGTDGYNEQFF
CDR3nt: TGTGCCAGCAACACCGGGACCGACGGGTACAATGAGCAGTTCTTC

d_gene: -
v_gene: TRBV7-9
abundance: -
j_gene: TRBJ1-4
CDR3aa: CASSFYGGSHEKLFF
CDR3nt: TGTGCCAGCAGCTTTTACGGGGGCTCCCATGAAAAACTGTTTTTT

d_gene: TRBD1
v_gene: TRBV14
abundance: many
j_gene: TRBJ1-2
CDR3aa: CASSRPRGQGNYGYTF
CDR3nt: TGTGCCAGCAGCCGGCCCCGGGGACAGGGAAACTATGGCTACACCTTC

d_gene: -
v_gene: TRBV27
abundance: -
j_gene: TRBJ2-2
CDR3aa: CASSSTVLVGELFF
CDR3nt: TGTGCCAGCAGTTCGACCGTATTGGTCGGGGAGCTGTTTTTT

d_gene: TRBD1
v_gene: TRBV6-1
abundance: many
j_gene: TRBJ1-5
CDR3aa: CATLTPGQGAYSNQPQHF
CDR3nt: TGTGCCACCTTAACTCCGGGACAGGGGGCGTATAGCAATCAGCCCCAGCATTTT

d_gene: TRBD2
v_gene: TRBV4-1
abundance: few
j_gene: TRBJ2-7
CDR3aa: CASNQVEAGGNYEQYF
CDR3nt: TGCGCCAGCAACCAAGTCGAAGCGGGAGGGAACTACGAGCAGTACTTC

d_gene: -
v_gene: TRBV3-1
abundance: -
j_gene: TRBJ2-1
CDR3aa: CASSQELDSWGNSSYNEQFF
CDR3nt: TGTGCCAGCAGCCAAGAGTTGGACTCCTGGGGGAATAGCTCCTACAATGAGCAGTTCTTC

d_gene: TRBD1
v_gene: TRBV18
abundance: many
j_gene: TRBJ2-4
CDR3aa: CASSPPVTGAPRGNIQYF
CDR3nt: TGTGCCAGCTCACCACCGGTGACAGGGGCGCCACGTGGAAACATTCAGTACTTC

d_gene: -
v_gene: TRBV28
abundance: many
j_gene: TRBJ2-2
CDR3aa: CASSWAGGNGELFF
CDR3nt: TGTGCCAGCAGTTGGGCAGGGGGGAACGGGGAGCTGTTTTTT

d_gene: TRBD2
v_gene: TRBV20-1
abundance: many
j_gene: TRBJ2-1
CDR3aa: CSARDQVAGDQSYNEQFF
CDR3nt: TGCAGTGCTAGAGATCAGGTAGCGGGAGATCAATCCTACAATGAGCAGTTCTTC

d_gene: -
v_gene: TRBV28
abundance: -
j_gene: TRBJ2-7
CDR3aa: CASSLLAREQYF
CDR3nt: TGTGCCAGCAGTTTACTAGCGAGGGAGCAGTACTTC

d_gene: TRBD1
v_gene: TRBV6-1
abundance: many
j_gene: TRBJ2-5
CDR3aa: CASRGQGEETQYF
CDR3nt: TGTGCCAGCAGGGGACAGGGAGAAGAGACCCAGTACTTC

d_gene: -
v_gene: TRBV10-3
abundance: -
j_gene: TRBJ1-1
CDR3aa: CAISERVGTEAFF
CDR3nt: TGTGCCATCAGTGAAAGGGTGGGCACTGAAGCTTTCTTT

d_gene: -
v_gene: TRBV6-1
abundance: many
j_gene: TRBJ2-6
CDR3aa: CASSLGGGNSGANVLTF
CDR3nt: TGTGCCAGCAGTCTGGGGGGCGGAAACTCTGGGGCCAACGTCCTGACTTTC

d_gene: TRBD1
v_gene: TRBV6-5
abundance: -
j_gene: TRBJ1-5
CDR3aa: CASSFRTGNNQPQHF
CDR3nt: TGTGCCAGCAGTTTCCGGACAGGGAACAATCAGCCCCAGCATTTT

d_gene: TRBD2
v_gene: TRBV28
abundance: -
j_gene: TRBJ2-7
CDR3aa: CASSLWGPGLASTGGYEQYF
CDR3nt: TGTGCCAGCAGTTTATGGGGACCGGGACTAGCGAGTACAGGAGGCTACGAGCAGTACTTC

d_gene: TRBD2
v_gene: TRBV29-1
abundance: many
j_gene: TRBJ2-3
CDR3aa: CSVEVAGVRADTQYF
CDR3nt: TGCAGCGTTGAGGTAGCGGGAGTGCGCGCAGATACGCAGTATTTT

d_gene: -
v_gene: TRBV18
abundance: -
j_gene: TRBJ1-5
CDR3aa: CASSPTAAQPQHF
CDR3nt: TGTGCCAGCTCACCCACCGCCGCCCAGCCCCAGCATTTT

d_gene: TRBD1
v_gene: TRBV4-1
abundance: -
j_gene: TRBJ1-5
CDR3aa: CASSQGGTGPSNQPQHF
CDR3nt: TGCGCCAGCAGCCAAGGAGGGACAGGCCCTAGCAATCAGCCCCAGCATTTT

d_gene: -
v_gene: TRBV18
abundance: many
j_gene: TRBJ2-1
CDR3aa: CASSPTGVGEEQFF
CDR3nt: TGTGCCAGCTCACCCACAGGTGTGGGAGAGGAGCAGTTCTTC

d_gene: -
v_gene: TRBV20-1
abundance: few
j_gene: TRBJ2-7
CDR3aa: CSARDLGGNTFEQYF
CDR3nt: TGCAGTGCTAGAGATCTCGGCGGGAACACTTTCGAGCAGTACTTC

d_gene: TRBD1
v_gene: TRBV18
abundance: many
j_gene: TRBJ1-1
CDR3aa: CASSPGGTGVTEAFF
CDR3nt: TGTGCCAGCTCACCGGGAGGGACAGGGGTCACTGAAGCTTTCTTT

d_gene: -
v_gene: TRBV20-1
abundance: many
j_gene: TRBJ1-4
CDR3aa: CSAALDPGANEKLFF
CDR3nt: TGCAGTGCTGCACTGGACCCAGGGGCTAATGAAAAACTGTTTTTT

d_gene: -
v_gene: TRBV15
abundance: many
j_gene: TRBJ2-3
CDR3aa: CATSREVTDTQYF
CDR3nt: TGTGCCACCAGCAGAGAGGTCACAGATACGCAGTATTTT

d_gene: -
v_gene: TRBV29-1
abundance: many
j_gene: TRBJ2-7
CDR3aa: CSVGAWYEQYF
CDR3nt: TGCAGCGTTGGGGCTTGGTACGAGCAGTACTTC

d_gene: TRBD2
v_gene: TRBV9
abundance: many
j_gene: TRBJ2-1
CDR3aa: CASGLAARNEQFF
CDR3nt: TGTGCCAGCGGACTAGCGGCTCGCAATGAGCAGTTCTTC

d_gene: TRBD1
v_gene: TRBV12-3/TRBV12-4
abundance: -
j_gene: TRBJ2-1
CDR3aa: CASSAGTAPYNEQFF
CDR3nt: TGTGCCAGCAGTGCCGGGACAGCCCCCTACAATGAGCAGTTCTTC

d_gene: TRBD1
v_gene: TRBV28
abundance: many
j_gene: TRBJ2-7
CDR3aa: CASSETGIRYEQYF
CDR3nt: TGTGCCAGCAGTGAGACAGGGATCAGGTACGAGCAGTACTTC

d_gene: TRBD1
v_gene: TRBV29-1
abundance: many
j_gene: TRBJ2-7
CDR3aa: CSAKTGGSNEQYF
CDR3nt: TGCAGCGCAAAGACAGGGGGTTCGAACGAGCAGTACTTC

d_gene: TRBD2
v_gene: TRBV12-5
abundance: few
j_gene: TRBJ2-1
CDR3aa: CASDRRGVYNEQFF
CDR3nt: TGTGCTAGTGACCGACGGGGGGTTTACAATGAGCAGTTCTTC

d_gene: TRBD1
v_gene: TRBV30
abundance: many
j_gene: TRBJ2-7
CDR3aa: CAWSVLQGAEQYF
CDR3nt: TGTGCCTGGAGTGTACTCCAGGGGGCCGAGCAGTACTTC

d_gene: TRBD2
v_gene: TRBV7-8
abundance: many
j_gene: TRBJ2-5
CDR3aa: CASSFGTSGWETQYF
CDR3nt: TGTGCCAGCAGCTTTGGGACTAGCGGGTGGGAGACCCAGTACTTC

d_gene: -
v_gene: TRBV11-3
abundance: -
j_gene: TRBJ1-3
CDR3aa: CASSLSLGGNTIYF
CDR3nt: TGTGCCAGCAGCTTAAGCCTCGGTGGAAACACCATATATTTT

d_gene: -
v_gene: TRBV2
abundance: many
j_gene: TRBJ1-4
CDR3aa: CASTRQAQEKLFF
CDR3nt: TGTGCCAGCACTCGACAGGCCCAAGAAAAACTGTTTTTT

d_gene: TRBD2
v_gene: TRBV18
abundance: -
j_gene: TRBJ2-1
CDR3aa: CASSLSGNIYNEQFF
CDR3nt: TGTGCCAGCTCACTCAGCGGGAACATTTACAATGAGCAGTTCTTC